Sequencing of this T cell receptor (beta chain) was carried out in a study of T cells in Graves' hyperthyroidism and ophthalmopathy. Study-wide results and limits: Most clonotypes expanded in thyroid above 0.001 were likewise present in blood. Using 13 V-J features, a model discriminated ophthalmopathy from stable hyperthyroidism.

RNA transcripts yielded amplified TCR beta CDR3 regions. HTBI primers were used for first-round RT-PCR of the TCR CDR3. Each CDR3 protein gets one entry after TCRdb re-called the multiplex PCR reads with MiXCR. This table has approximately 400,000 distinct CDR3 sequences, around a sixth appearing once. From germline, CDR1 is MDHEN and CDR2 SYDVKM. The CDR3 sequence is 15 residues long. V lost 5 bases and J lost 5; bases outside the gene matches: 6. At least ten counts were recorded for this clonotype. Its antigen is unknown. Each diagnosis was grounded in clinical symptoms, serum thyroxine and TRAb, thyroid ultrasound, and orbital computed tomography.

This clonotype originated in a man between 18 and 35 years old with Graves' ophthalmopathy. The rearrangement links TRBV28 to TRBJ1-4, with 9 positions matching TRBD1. The specimen was blood. The CDR3 here is CASSASGTGNEKLFF. The CDR3 coding sequence is TGTGCCAGCAGTGCCTCCGGGACAGGGAATGAAAAACTGTTTTTT.